These T cell receptor beta chains were read from a single sample in a study of CD8 T cells in ankylosing spondylitis. TCRdb reprocessed the 5' RACE reads via MiXCR and lists one record per CDR3 protein. Among 100,000 to 150,000 distinct CDR3 sequences listed, over 15% were seen once. Specimen: blood, either unsorted or a sorted T cell fraction (not recorded which). All receptors derive from a male donor with ankylosing spondylitis. Each CDR3 is given with its conserved first and last residue. The order of the fields is J gene, V gene, clone size, CDR3 length, D gene, CDR3 protein, CDR3 DNA. A D gene is named only where the DNA matches it firmly. Clone size, where shown, is once, few, many, or a class for clones that have expanded.

TRBJ2-2,TRBV27,-,16,TRBD1,CASSFLTGGNTGELFF,TGTGCCAGCAGTTTCCTTACAGGGGGGAACACCGGGGAGCTGTTTTTT
TRBJ2-7,TRBV12-3/TRBV12-4,-,11,-,CASSFGVGQYF,TGTGCCAGCAGTTTTGGTGTCGGGCAGTACTTC
TRBJ2-1,TRBV27,-,13,-,CASSFSQSLEQFF,TGTGCCAGCAGTTTCTCGCAGTCTCTTGAGCAGTTCTTC
TRBJ2-7,TRBV20-1,few,12,TRBD2,CSAISGSYEQYF,TGCAGTGCTATTAGCGGGAGTTACGAGCAGTACTTC
TRBJ1-2,TRBV4-3,-,16,TRBD1,CASSQWTGGSDYGYTF,TGCGCCAGCAGCCAATGGACAGGGGGCAGCGACTATGGCTACACCTTC
TRBJ2-2,TRBV7-6,-,14,TRBD1,CASGQGSGTGELFF,TGTGCCAGCGGACAGGGCAGTGGAACCGGGGAGCTGTTTTTT
TRBJ2-7,TRBV19,-,15,-,CASSGVASSSYEQYF,TGTGCCAGTAGTGGGGTAGCTTCAAGCTCCTACGAGCAGTACTTC
TRBJ2-7,TRBV28,-,14,-,CASSFWGGSYEQYF,TGTGCCAGCAGTTTTTGGGGAGGCTCCTACGAGCAGTACTTC
TRBJ1-6,TRBV20-1,many,16,-,CSARGTTSSYNSPLHF,TGCAGTGCTAGGGGTACCACTAGCTCCTATAATTCACCCCTCCACTTT
TRBJ1-5,TRBV5-5,-,14,-,CASSFTLSNQPQHF,TGTGCCAGCAGCTTTACACTTAGCAATCAGCCCCAGCATTTT
TRBJ2-7,TRBV27,once,13,TRBD1,CASRPGQGYEQYF,TGTGCCAGCAGACCCGGACAGGGCTACGAGCAGTACTTC
TRBJ1-3,TRBV7-9,-,15,TRBD1,CASSLGTATGNTIYF,TGTGCCAGCAGCTTGGGGACAGCCACTGGAAACACCATATATTTT
TRBJ2-3,TRBV5-4,-,15,-,CASSLAGTLSDTQYF,TGTGCCAGCAGCTTGGCCGGGACTCTATCAGATACGCAGTATTTT
TRBJ2-3,TRBV13,-,17,TRBD2,CASSPGGLAGPTDTQYF,TGTGCCAGCAGCCCAGGGGGACTAGCGGGGCCCACAGATACGCAGTATTTT
TRBJ2-2,TRBV6-5,-,17,-,CASTLSRGRYRSGELFF,TGTGCCAGCACTTTATCTCGGGGGAGGTATCGATCCGGGGAGCTGTTTTTT
TRBJ1-1,TRBV12-3/TRBV12-4,few,12,-,CASSLETTEAFF,TGTGCCAGCAGTTTAGAGACCACTGAAGCTTTCTTT
TRBJ2-3,TRBV11-1,few,17,-,CASSLVNRGGGTDTQYF,TGTGCCAGCAGCTTAGTCAACAGGGGAGGAGGTACAGATACGCAGTATTTT
TRBJ2-2,TRBV15,few,13,-,CATNAGLSGELFF,TGTGCCACAAACGCGGGACTTTCGGGGGAGCTGTTTTTT
TRBJ2-3,TRBV29-1,-,16,TRBD2,CSAGFEGREFLDTQYF,TGCAGCGCCGGCTTCGAAGGGCGGGAGTTCTTAGATACGCAGTATTTT
TRBJ1-1,TRBV28,few,15,TRBD1,CASRPLTTGPTEAFF,TGTGCCAGCAGACCTCTTACGACAGGGCCCACTGAAGCTTTCTTT
TRBJ1-1,TRBV6-4,few,13,-,CASSDSLNTEAFF,TGTGCCAGCAGTGACTCCTTGAACACTGAAGCTTTCTTT
TRBJ2-5,TRBV24-1,-,13,-,CATSETRKETQYF,TGTGCCACCAGTGAAACACGGAAAGAGACCCAGTACTTC
TRBJ1-5,TRBV7-9,few,15,-,CASSPGTHSNQPQHF,TGTGCCAGCAGCCCAGGGACACATAGCAATCAGCCCCAGCATTTT
TRBJ2-7,TRBV28,-,18,-,CASSLEGRSSTTSYEQYF,TGTGCCAGCAGTTTAGAGGGAAGGTCAAGCACCACCTCCTACGAGCAGTACTTC
TRBJ1-2,TRBV4-1,few,15,-,CASSQDTALYYGYTF,TGCGCCAGCAGCCAAGATACCGCACTATACTATGGCTACACCTTC
TRBJ2-7,TRBV24-1,few,12,-,CATSDLLGEQYF,TGTGCCACCAGTGATTTGTTGGGGGAGCAGTACTTC
TRBJ2-4,TRBV30,-,16,-,CAWSVGSSLAKNIQYF,TGTGCCTGGAGTGTAGGTAGCTCGCTAGCCAAAAACATTCAGTACTTC
TRBJ2-7,TRBV4-1,few,13,-,CASSQDLAYEQYF,TGCGCCAGCAGCCAAGATCTGGCTTACGAGCAGTACTTC